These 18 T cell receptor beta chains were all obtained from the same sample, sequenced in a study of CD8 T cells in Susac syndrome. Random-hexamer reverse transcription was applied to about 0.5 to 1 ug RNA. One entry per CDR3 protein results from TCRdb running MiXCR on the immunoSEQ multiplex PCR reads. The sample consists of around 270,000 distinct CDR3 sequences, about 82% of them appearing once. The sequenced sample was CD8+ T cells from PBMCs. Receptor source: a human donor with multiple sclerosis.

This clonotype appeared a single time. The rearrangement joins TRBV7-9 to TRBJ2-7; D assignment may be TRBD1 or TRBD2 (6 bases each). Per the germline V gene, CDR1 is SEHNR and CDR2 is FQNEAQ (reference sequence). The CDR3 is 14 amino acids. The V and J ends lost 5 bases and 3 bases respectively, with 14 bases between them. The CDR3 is CASSPEGGYYEQYF. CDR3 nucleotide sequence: TGTGCCAGCAGCCCCGAGGGGGGCTACTACGAGCAGTACTTC.

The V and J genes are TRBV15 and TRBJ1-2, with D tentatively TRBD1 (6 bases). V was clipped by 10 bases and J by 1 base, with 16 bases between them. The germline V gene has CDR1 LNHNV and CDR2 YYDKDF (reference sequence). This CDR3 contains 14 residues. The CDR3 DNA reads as TGTGCCATTTCTTCGGGACACCTTAACTATGGCTACACCTTC. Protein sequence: CAISSGHLNYGYTF.

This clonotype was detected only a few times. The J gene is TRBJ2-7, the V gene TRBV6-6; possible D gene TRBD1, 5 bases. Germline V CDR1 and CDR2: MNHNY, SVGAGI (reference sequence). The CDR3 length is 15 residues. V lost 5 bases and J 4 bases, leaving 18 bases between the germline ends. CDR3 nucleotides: TGTGCCAGCAGTACCCTCACGGACACCTCATACGAGCAGTACTTC. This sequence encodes CASSTLTDTSYEQYF.

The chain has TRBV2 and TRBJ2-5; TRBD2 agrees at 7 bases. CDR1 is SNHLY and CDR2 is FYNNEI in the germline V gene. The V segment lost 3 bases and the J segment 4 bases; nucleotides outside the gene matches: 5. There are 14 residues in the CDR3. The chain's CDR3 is CASSDFREVETQYF. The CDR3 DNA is TGTGCCAGCAGTGATTTTCGGGAGGTAGAGACCCAGTACTTC. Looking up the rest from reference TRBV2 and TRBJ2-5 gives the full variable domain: EPEVTQTPSHQVTQMGQEVILRCVPISNHLYFYWYRQILGQKVEFLVSFYNNEISEKSEIFDDQFSVERPDGSNFTLKIRSTKLEDSAMYFCASSDFREVETQYFGPGTRLLVL.

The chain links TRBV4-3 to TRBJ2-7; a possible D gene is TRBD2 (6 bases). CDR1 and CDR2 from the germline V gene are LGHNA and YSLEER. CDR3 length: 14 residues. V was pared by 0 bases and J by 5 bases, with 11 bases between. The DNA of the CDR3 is TGCGCCAGCAGCCAAGATCGTTGGGGGGACGAGCAGTACTTC. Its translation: CASSQDRWGDEQYF.

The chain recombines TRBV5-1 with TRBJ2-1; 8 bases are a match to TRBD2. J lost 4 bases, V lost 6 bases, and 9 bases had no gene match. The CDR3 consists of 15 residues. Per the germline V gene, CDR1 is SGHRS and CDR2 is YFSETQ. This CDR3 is CASISGAGGYNEQFF. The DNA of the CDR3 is TGCGCCAGCATCTCAGGGGCGGGAGGTTACAATGAGCAGTTCTTC.

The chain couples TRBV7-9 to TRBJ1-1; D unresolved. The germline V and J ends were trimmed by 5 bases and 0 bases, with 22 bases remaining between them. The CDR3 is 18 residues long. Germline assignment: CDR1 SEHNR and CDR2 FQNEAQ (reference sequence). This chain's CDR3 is CASSPTIFWAVLNTEAFF. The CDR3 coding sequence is TGTGCCAGCAGCCCCACGATATTTTGGGCAGTATTGAACACTGAAGCTTTCTTT.

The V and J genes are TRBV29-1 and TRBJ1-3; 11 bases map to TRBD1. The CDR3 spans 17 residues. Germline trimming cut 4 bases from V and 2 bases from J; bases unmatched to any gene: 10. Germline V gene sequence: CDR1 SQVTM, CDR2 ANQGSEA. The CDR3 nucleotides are TGCAGCGTTGGGAAGGGAGGGACAGGGGGAGCTGGAAACACCATATATTTT. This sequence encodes CSVGKGGTGGAGNTIYF. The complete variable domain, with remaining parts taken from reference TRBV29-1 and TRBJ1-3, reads SAVISQKPSRDICQRGTSLTIQCQVDSQVTMMFWYRQQPGQSLTLIATANQGSEATYESGFVIDKFPISRPNLTFSTLTVSNMSPEDSSIYLCSVGKGGTGGAGNTIYFGEGSWLTVV.

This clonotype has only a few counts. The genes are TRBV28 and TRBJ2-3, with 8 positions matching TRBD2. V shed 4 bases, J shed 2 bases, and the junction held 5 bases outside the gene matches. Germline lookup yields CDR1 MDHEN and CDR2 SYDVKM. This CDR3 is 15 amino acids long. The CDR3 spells CASSWLAGTTDTQYF. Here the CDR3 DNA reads TGTGCCAGCAGTTGGCTAGCGGGTACCACAGATACGCAGTATTTT.

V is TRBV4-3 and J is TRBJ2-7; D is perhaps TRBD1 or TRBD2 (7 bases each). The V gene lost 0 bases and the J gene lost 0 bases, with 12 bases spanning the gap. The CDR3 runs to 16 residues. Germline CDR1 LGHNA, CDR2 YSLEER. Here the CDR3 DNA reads TGCGCCAGCAGCCAAGACGGGGGGACAGTCTCCTACGAGCAGTACTTC. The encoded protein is CASSQDGGTVSYEQYF.

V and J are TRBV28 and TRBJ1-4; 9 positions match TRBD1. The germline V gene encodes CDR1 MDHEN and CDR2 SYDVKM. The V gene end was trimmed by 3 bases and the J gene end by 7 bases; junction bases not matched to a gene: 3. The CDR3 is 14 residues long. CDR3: CASSFTGGTEKLFF. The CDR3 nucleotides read TGTGCCAGCAGTTTTACAGGGGGCACTGAAAAACTGTTTTTT. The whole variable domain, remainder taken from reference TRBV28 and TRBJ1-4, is DVKVTQSSRYLVKRTGEKVFLECVQDMDHENMFWYRQDPGLGLRLIYFSYDVKMKEKGDIPEGYSVSREKKERFSLILESASTNQTSMYLCASSFTGGTEKLFFGSGTQLSVL.

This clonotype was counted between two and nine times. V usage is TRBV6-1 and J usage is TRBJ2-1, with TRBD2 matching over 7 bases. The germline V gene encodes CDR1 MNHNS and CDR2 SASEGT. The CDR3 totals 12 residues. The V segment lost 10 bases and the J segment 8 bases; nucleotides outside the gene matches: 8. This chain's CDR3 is CAIRSGYDEQFF. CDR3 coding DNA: TGTGCCATCCGTAGCGGGTACGATGAGCAGTTCTTC.

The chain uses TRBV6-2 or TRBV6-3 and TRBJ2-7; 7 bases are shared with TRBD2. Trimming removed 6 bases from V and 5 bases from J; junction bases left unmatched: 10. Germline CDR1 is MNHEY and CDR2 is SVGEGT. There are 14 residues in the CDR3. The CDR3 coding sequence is TGTGCCAGCAGCCCCGGCGGGAGTTTCCACGAGCAGTACTTC. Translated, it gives CASSPGGSFHEQYF.

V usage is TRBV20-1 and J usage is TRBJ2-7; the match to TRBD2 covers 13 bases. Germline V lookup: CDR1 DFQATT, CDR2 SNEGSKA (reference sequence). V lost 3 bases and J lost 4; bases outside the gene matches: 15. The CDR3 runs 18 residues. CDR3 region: CSASVFGLAGAQRYEQYF. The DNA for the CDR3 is TGCAGTGCTAGCGTCTTTGGACTAGCGGGAGCACAAAGGTACGAGCAGTACTTC.

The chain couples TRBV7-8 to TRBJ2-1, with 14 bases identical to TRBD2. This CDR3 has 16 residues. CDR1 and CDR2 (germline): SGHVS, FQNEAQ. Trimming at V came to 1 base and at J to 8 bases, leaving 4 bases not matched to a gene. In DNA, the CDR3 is TGTGCCAGCAGCTTAGGGGGGACTAGCGGGAGTCATGAGCAGTTCTTC. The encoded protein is CASSLGGTSGSHEQFF.

Here the CDR3 reads CASSLQPQVGAYEQYF. CDR3 sequence (DNA): TGTGCCAGCAGTTTACAGCCTCAAGTAGGTGCCTACGAGCAGTACTTC. The rearrangement uses TRBV28 and TRBJ2-7; D uncertain. Trimming shortened V by 2 bases and J by 2 bases, and 16 bases separated the two germline ends. Germline CDR1 MDHEN, CDR2 SYDVKM. The CDR3 runs to 16 residues.

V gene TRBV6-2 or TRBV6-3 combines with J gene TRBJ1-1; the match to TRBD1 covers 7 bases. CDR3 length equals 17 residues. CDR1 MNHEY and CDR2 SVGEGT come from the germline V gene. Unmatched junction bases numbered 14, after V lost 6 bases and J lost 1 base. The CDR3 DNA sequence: TGTGCCAGCAGAATCCAAGGGGGCCCCTGGGAGAACACTGAAGCTTTCTTT. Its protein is CASRIQGGPWENTEAFF.

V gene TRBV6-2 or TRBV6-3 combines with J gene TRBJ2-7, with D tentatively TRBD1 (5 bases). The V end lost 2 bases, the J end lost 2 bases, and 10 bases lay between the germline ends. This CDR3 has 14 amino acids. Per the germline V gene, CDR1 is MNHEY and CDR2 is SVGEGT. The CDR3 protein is CASSYGADPYEQYF. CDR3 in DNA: TGTGCCAGCAGTTACGGGGCTGATCCCTACGAGCAGTACTTC.